Shown below are 10 T cell receptor beta chains from a single sample sequenced in a study of early T cells in non-severe SARS-CoV-2 infection. TCRdb fed the 5' RACE reads into MiXCR, producing one record per CDR3 protein. The repertoire holds 85,000 to 100,000 distinct CDR3 sequences, with about 10% as singletons. Sequencing input: whole blood. These receptors were collected from an adult who was a healthcare worker with PCR-confirmed SARS-CoV-2 infection or an uninfected control (not recorded which).

In its sample, this clonotype was seen many times. The chain recombines TRBV18 with TRBJ1-2; D gene uncertain. Per the germline V gene, CDR1 is KGHSH and CDR2 is LQKENI. V was trimmed by 3 bases and J by 0 bases, leaving 5 bases between them. The length of the CDR3 is 13 residues. The CDR3 is CASSPETNYGYTF. Here the CDR3 DNA reads TGTGCCAGCTCACCGGAAACTAACTATGGCTACACCTTC.

This clonotype was counted many times. The rearrangement joins TRBV18 to TRBJ2-7; possible D gene TRBD2, 5 bases. The CDR3 extends over 14 amino acids. The ends were cut back, 0 bases at V and 2 bases at J, with 8 bases in the middle. From germline, CDR1 is KGHSH and CDR2 LQKENI. The CDR3 spells CASSPPGKTYEQYF. In DNA, the CDR3 is TGTGCCAGCTCACCACCCGGGAAGACCTACGAGCAGTACTTC. Using reference TRBV18 and TRBJ2-7 for the parts outside the CDR3, the full variable domain is NAGVMQNPRHLVRRRGQEARLRCSPMKGHSHVYWYRQLPEEGLKFMVYLQKENIIDESGMPKERFSAEFPKEGPSILRIQQVVRGDSAAYFCASSPPGKTYEQYFGPGTRLTVT.

The rearrangement uses TRBV20-1 and TRBJ2-3; D is undetermined. With 0 bases removed from V and 5 bases from J, the gap between germline ends came to 12 bases. Germline V gives CDR1 DFQATT, CDR2 SNEGSKA (reference sequence). The CDR3 consists of 14 residues. Here the CDR3 DNA reads TGCAGTGCTAGAGATCTGTTGGCCGTAGATACGCAGTATTTT. It yields the protein CSARDLLAVDTQYF.

The rearrangement uses TRBV2 and TRBJ2-1; either TRBD1 or TRBD2 may supply D (6 bases each). The CDR3 covers 13 residues. Trimming cost V 4 bases and J 7 bases, with 11 bases left between them. CDR1 is SNHLY and CDR2 is FYNNEI in the germline V gene. The CDR3 DNA follows: TGTGCCAGCAGTGCGGAAGGGGGGAATGAGCAGTTCTTC. Translating gives CASSAEGGNEQFF.

The rearrangement links TRBV27 to TRBJ2-4; 9 bases are a match to TRBD2. The CDR3 contains 15 residues. The V and J ends lost 0 bases and 8 bases, in that order; junction bases with no gene match: 5. CDR1 MNHEY and CDR2 SMNVEV come from the germline V gene (reference sequence). The CDR3 nucleotides are TGTGCCAGCAGTTTATCGAGCGGGGGGCGGGACATTCAGTACTTC. Its protein is CASSLSSGGRDIQYF.

This chain joins TRBV20-1 and TRBJ2-7, with a tentative D call TRBD1 (5 bases). CDR1 is DFQATT, CDR2 SNEGSKA, per germline (reference sequence). This CDR3 has 12 amino acids. Trimming removed 3 bases at V and 3 bases at J, with 9 bases between. In DNA, the CDR3 is TGCAGTGCTAGGGCTGACAGCTACGAGCAGTACTTC. Encoded protein: CSARADSYEQYF.

This clonotype occurred a few times. The chain joins TRBV6-5 to TRBJ2-1; no reliable D call. CDR3 size: 15 residues. CDR1 and CDR2 (germline): MNHEY, SVGAGI. Trimming shortened V by 4 bases and J by 3 bases, and 13 bases separated the two germline ends. This chain's CDR3 is CASSSPTTFYNEQFF. In DNA, the CDR3 is TGTGCCAGCAGTTCGCCGACAACCTTCTACAATGAGCAGTTCTTC.

The rearrangement joins TRBV7-6 to TRBJ1-1, with a tentative D call TRBD1 (6 bases). This CDR3 spans 15 amino acids. Trimming took off 5 bases at V and 3 bases at J, with 16 bases between the two ends. CDR1 is SGHVS and CDR2 is FNYEAQ in the germline V gene. The CDR3 DNA sequence: TGTGCCAGCAGCCTCAGGGGCCCGGATGACACTGAAGCTTTCTTT. Translating gives CASSLRGPDDTEAFF.

This clonotype was counted ten times or more. The chain recombines TRBV20-1 with TRBJ1-4, with 8 bases aligning to TRBD1. This CDR3 comprises 15 residues. The junction had 7 bases not matched to a gene; V was cut back by 4 bases and J by 3 bases. Per germline, CDR1 DFQATT and CDR2 SNEGSKA (reference sequence). The CDR3 sequence is CSATPDRAANEKLFF. In nucleotides, the CDR3 is TGCAGTGCTACCCCGGACAGGGCGGCTAATGAAAAACTGTTTTTT.

On this clonotype itself: A read error may account for a junction end that differs from germline. The rearrangement joins TRBV12-3 or TRBV12-4 to TRBJ2-4; D is possibly TRBD2 (6 bases). The CDR3 loop spans 14 amino acids. The CDR3 is CAGSAGSTKNIQYF. Written as DNA, the CDR3 is TGTGCCGGCAGCGCGGGGTCTACTAAAAACATTCAGTACTTC.